This TCR beta chain was found in a study of identical twins. TCRdb fed the 5' RACE reads into MiXCR, producing one record per CDR3 protein. The sample lists hundreds of thousands of distinct CDR3 sequences; 20% to 25% were seen once. CDR3 length equals 15 residues. Germline values: CDR1 SGHRS, CDR2 YFSETQ. The V segment lost 4 bases and the J segment 6 bases; nucleotides outside the gene matches: 8. These same data were also listed under a study on yellow fever vaccine responses in identical twins.

The chain joins TRBV5-1 to TRBJ2-3, with 10 bases fitting TRBD1. This clonotype was sampled from a woman between 18 and 29 years old in good health. Sequenced sample: CD4+ T cells sorted from blood. The CDR3 protein is CASSKQTGGGDTQYF. The CDR3 region has the DNA TGCGCCAGCAGCAAACAGACAGGGGGCGGCGATACGCAGTATTTT.